This T cell receptor (beta chain) stems from a study of identical twins. Study-wide findings and caveats: Modelling approaches yielded underestimates of out-of-frame TCR alpha sharing between monozygotic twins. The same donors were not followed; conclusions instead depended on cross-sectional statistical analysis. Twins showed weaker excess sharing in their beta out-of-frame sequences.

TCRdb used MiXCR to reprocess the 5' RACE reads, holding one entry per CDR3 protein. The data contain 400,000 to 550,000 distinct CDR3 sequences, about 20% of them singletons. Notes on this clonotype: Its antigen is unknown.

The CDR3 totals 15 residues. V gave up 3 bases and J gave up 6 bases, with 16 bases separating them. Germline CDR1 and CDR2: LGHNA and YNFKEQ. These data also featured in a second study, about T cells expressing NK-cell markers. That publication notes: In several donors, dominant clonotypes made up about 28.3-65% of CD3+CD56-NKG2C+ cells.

The source is a woman between 18 and 29 years old in good health. What was sequenced was CD4+ T cells sorted from blood. V is TRBV4-2 and J is TRBJ2-3; D perhaps matches TRBD2 (7 bases). CDR3 in amino acids: CASSQRWGGPDTQYF. As DNA, the CDR3 is TGTGCCAGCAGCCAGCGGTGGGGGGGGCCGGATACGCAGTATTTT.